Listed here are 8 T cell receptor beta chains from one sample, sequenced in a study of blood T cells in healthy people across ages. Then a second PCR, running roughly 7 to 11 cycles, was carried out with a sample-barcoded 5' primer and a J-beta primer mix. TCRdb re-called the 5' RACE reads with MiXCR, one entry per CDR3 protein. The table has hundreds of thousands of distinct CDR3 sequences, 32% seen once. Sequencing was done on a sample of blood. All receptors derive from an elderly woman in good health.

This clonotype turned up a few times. The CDR3 reads CASSWGLRGETQYF. DNA of the CDR3: TGTGCCAGCAGTTGGGGACTCCGAGGGGAGACCCAGTACTTC. The rearrangement links TRBV27 to TRBJ2-5; maybe TRBD2 (6 bases). The CDR3 sequence is 14 residues long. V gave up 4 bases and J gave up 5 bases, with 14 bases separating them. Germline V gives CDR1 MNHEY, CDR2 SMNVEV (reference sequence).

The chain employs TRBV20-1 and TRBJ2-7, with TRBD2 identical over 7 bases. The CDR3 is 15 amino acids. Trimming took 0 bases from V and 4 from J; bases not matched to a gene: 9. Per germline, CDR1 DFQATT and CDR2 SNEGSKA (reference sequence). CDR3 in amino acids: CSARDPTGGPYEQYF. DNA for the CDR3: TGCAGTGCTAGAGATCCGACGGGGGGTCCTTACGAGCAGTACTTC.

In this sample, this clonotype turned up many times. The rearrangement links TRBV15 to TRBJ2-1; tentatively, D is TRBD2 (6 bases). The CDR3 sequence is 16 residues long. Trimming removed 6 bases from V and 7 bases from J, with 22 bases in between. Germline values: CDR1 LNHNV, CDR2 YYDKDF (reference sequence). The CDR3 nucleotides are TGTGCCACCAGGCCCGTCCGGGACTGGGGTCGAAATGAGCAGTTCTTC. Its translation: CATRPVRDWGRNEQFF.

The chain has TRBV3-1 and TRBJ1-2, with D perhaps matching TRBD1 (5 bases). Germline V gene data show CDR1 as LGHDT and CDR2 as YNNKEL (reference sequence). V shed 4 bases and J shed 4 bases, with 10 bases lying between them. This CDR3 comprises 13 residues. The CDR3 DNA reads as TGTGCCAGCAGCCTCGCGCAGGGCTATGGCTACACCTTC. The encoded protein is CASSLAQGYGYTF.

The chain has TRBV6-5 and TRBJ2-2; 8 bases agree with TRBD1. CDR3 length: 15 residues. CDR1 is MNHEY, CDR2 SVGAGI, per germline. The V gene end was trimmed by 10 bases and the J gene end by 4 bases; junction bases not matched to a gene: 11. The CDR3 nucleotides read TGTGCCACCCAGAGAGACAGGGGCGCCACCGGGGAGCTGTTTTTT. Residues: CATQRDRGATGELFF.

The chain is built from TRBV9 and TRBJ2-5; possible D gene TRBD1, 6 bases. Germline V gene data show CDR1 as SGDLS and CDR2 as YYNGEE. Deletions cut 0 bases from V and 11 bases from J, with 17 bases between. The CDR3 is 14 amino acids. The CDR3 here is CASSVGGRGREQYF. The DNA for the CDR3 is TGTGCCAGCAGCGTAGGAGGCAGGGGTCGAGAGCAGTACTTC.

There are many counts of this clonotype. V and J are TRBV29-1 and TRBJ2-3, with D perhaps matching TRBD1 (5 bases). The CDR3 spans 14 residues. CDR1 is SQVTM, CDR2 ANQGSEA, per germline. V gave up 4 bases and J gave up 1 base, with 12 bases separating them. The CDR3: CSVGRAGGTDTQYF. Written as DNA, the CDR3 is TGCAGCGTTGGCAGGGCTGGGGGCACAGATACGCAGTATTTT.

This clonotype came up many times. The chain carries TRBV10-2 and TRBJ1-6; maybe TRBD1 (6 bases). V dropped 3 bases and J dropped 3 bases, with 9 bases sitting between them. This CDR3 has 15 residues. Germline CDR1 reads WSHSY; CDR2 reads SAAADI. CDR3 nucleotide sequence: TGCGCCAGCAGTGAAAAGGACAGCTATAATTCACCCCTCCACTTT. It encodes CASSEKDSYNSPLHF.